These 27 T cell receptor beta chains originate from one sample sequenced in a study of OX40 agonist ivuxolimab in advanced cancers. Repertoires were generated with immunoSEQ multiplex PCR, while TCRdb's copy carries only in-frame clones and drops some. The repertoire has tens of thousands of clones, 88% of them found once; the top ten carry about 4%. Here the sequenced sample was CD4+ or CD8+ T cells sorted from blood, taken in a trial of the OX40 agonist ivuxolimab. These receptors all stem from an adult with an advanced solid tumor such as melanoma, head and neck, liver or kidney cancer.

The rearrangement links TRBV2 to TRBJ1-1, with TRBD1 identical over 7 bases. J gave up 2 bases and V 10 bases, and 7 bases lay outside the gene matches. The CDR3 has 13 residues. Germline CDR1 SNHLY, CDR2 FYNNEI. Here the CDR3 reads CANTGQFNTEAFF. CDR3 nucleotide sequence: TGTGCCAACACGGGACAGTTTAACACTGAAGCTTTCTTT.

The genes are TRBV10-3 and TRBJ2-7; D call uncertain. V dropped 4 bases and J dropped 5 bases, with 9 bases sitting between them. The CDR3 contains 12 residues. The germline V gene encodes CDR1 ENHRY and CDR2 SYGVKD. CDR3 amino acids: CAISVNNNEQYF. Here the CDR3 DNA reads TGTGCCATCAGTGTAAACAACAACGAGCAGTACTTC.

The rearrangement uses TRBV11-2 and TRBJ2-5; D perhaps matches TRBD1 (5 bases). This CDR3 has 14 amino acids. Trimming cost V 1 base and J 5 bases, with 11 bases left between them. The germline V gene encodes CDR1 SGHAT and CDR2 FQNNGV. The CDR3 loop reads CASSLAPAGETQYF. In nucleotides, the CDR3 is TGTGCCAGCAGCTTAGCCCCAGCAGGGGAGACCCAGTACTTC. The full variable domain, rest sourced from reference TRBV11-2 and TRBJ2-5, is EAGVAQSPRYKIIEKRQSVAFWCNPISGHATLYWYQQILGQGPKLLIQFQNNGVVDDSQLPKDRFSAERLKGVDSTLKIQPAKLEDSAVYLCASSLAPAGETQYFGPGTRLLVL.

This chain links TRBV7-9 with TRBJ2-7; 7 positions match TRBD1. From germline, CDR1 is SEHNR and CDR2 FQNEAQ (reference sequence). The J segment lost 2 bases and the V segment lost 3 bases, leaving 4 bases of the junction unmatched. This CDR3 is built from 14 residues. DNA of the CDR3: TGTGCCAGCAGCTTTGACAGGGCCCCCTACGAGCAGTACTTC. Protein sequence: CASSFDRAPYEQYF.

This clone came up once. The V and J genes are TRBV9 and TRBJ2-5; D not resolved. The CDR3 spans 13 residues. The germline V gene has CDR1 SGDLS and CDR2 YYNGEE. Trimming cost V 3 bases and J 5 bases, with 11 bases left between them. The CDR3 DNA is TGTGCCAGCAGCGGGGGATGGTCCGAGACCCAGTACTTC. Its translation: CASSGGWSETQYF.

The chain links TRBV5-1 to TRBJ2-7; TRBD1 matches at 12 bases. Germline CDR1 reads SGHRS; CDR2 reads YFSETQ. The CDR3 loop spans 14 amino acids. The ends lost 3 bases at V and 5 bases at J; junction bases unmatched: 3. The chain's CDR3 is CASSSGTGGDEQYF. In DNA, the CDR3 is TGCGCCAGCAGCTCCGGGACAGGGGGCGACGAGCAGTACTTC.

V gene TRBV7-6 combines with J gene TRBJ2-1; 10 nucleotides match TRBD2. The CDR3 is made up of 14 amino acids. Unmatched junction bases numbered 9, after V lost 4 bases and J lost 12 bases. Per the germline V gene, CDR1 is SGHVS and CDR2 is FNYEAQ. The CDR3 DNA reads as TGTGCCAGCAGCTCTAGCGGGAGTTGGGGTGTGCAGTTCTTC. Protein sequence: CASSSSGSWGVQFF. Drawing the rest from reference TRBV7-6 and TRBJ2-1, the complete variable domain is GAGVSQSPRYKVTKRGQDVALRCDPISGHVSLYWYRQALGQGPEFLTYFNYEAQQDKSGLPNDRFSAERPEGSISTLTIQRTEQRDSAMYRCASSSSGSWGVQFFGPGTRLTVL.

The CDR3 loop is CASSLEGGSGETQYF. Written as DNA, the CDR3 is TGCGCCAGCAGCTTGGAAGGCGGGAGTGGGGAGACCCAGTACTTC. This chain uses TRBV5-1 with TRBJ2-5; 7 bases fit TRBD2. There are 15 residues in the CDR3. Unmatched junction bases numbered 7, after V lost 0 bases and J lost 5 bases. CDR1 and CDR2 from the germline V gene are SGHRS and YFSETQ.

J is TRBJ2-1 and V is TRBV5-1; 12 bases match TRBD2. CDR3 length: 15 amino acids. The ends lost 0 bases at V and 5 bases at J; junction bases unmatched: 0. Germline V gene sequence: CDR1 SGHRS, CDR2 YFSETQ. The CDR3 loop is CASSLGLAGDNEQFF. CDR3 nucleotides: TGCGCCAGCAGCTTGGGACTAGCGGGAGACAATGAGCAGTTCTTC. The full variable domain, completed using reference TRBV5-1 and TRBJ2-1, is KAGVTQTPRYLIKTRGQQVTLSCSPISGHRSVSWYQQTPGQGLQFLFEYFSETQRNKGNFPGRFSGRQFSNSRSEMNVSTLELGDSALYLCASSLGLAGDNEQFFGPGTRLTVL.

The genes are TRBV15 and TRBJ2-7; TRBD2 aligns across 8 bases. CDR1 and CDR2 (germline): LNHNV, YYDKDF (reference sequence). CDR3 length: 17 residues. J was trimmed by 1 base and V by 0 bases; bases with no gene match: 8. The CDR3 DNA sequence: TGTGCCACCAGCAGAGATAGACAGCGGGAGCGTTCCTACGAGCAGTACTTC. Translation gives CATSRDRQRERSYEQYF.

V and J are TRBV19 and TRBJ1-5; no clear D. Per the germline V gene, CDR1 is LNHDA and CDR2 is SQIVND (reference sequence). V lost 7 bases, J lost 7 bases, and 14 bases lay in between. The CDR3 totals 13 residues. CDR3 in DNA: TGTGCCAGTAATTTTGAGGGATCACAGCCCCAGCATTTT. Protein: CASNFEGSQPQHF.

The chain employs TRBV2 and TRBJ1-1, with TRBD1 matching 7 bases. V lost 5 bases and J lost 1; bases outside the gene matches: 7. The CDR3 contains 15 residues. Germline CDR1 SNHLY, CDR2 FYNNEI. The CDR3 spells CASSSRQGKNTEAFF. CDR3 nucleotides: TGTGCCAGCAGTTCTAGACAGGGCAAGAACACTGAAGCTTTCTTT.

V usage is TRBV2 and J usage is TRBJ1-1, with 11 bases that match TRBD1. With 4 bases clipped from V and 11 bases from J, the junction kept 3 bases outside the gene matches. This CDR3 is 12 amino acids long. Germline CDR1 reads SNHLY; CDR2 reads FYNNEI. The CDR3 here is CASSGTGGLAFF. In nucleotides, the CDR3 is TGTGCCAGCAGTGGGACAGGGGGCTTGGCTTTCTTT.

This chain connects TRBV5-1 to TRBJ2-1, with 7 nucleotides matching TRBD1. Germline V gene data show CDR1 as SGHRS and CDR2 as YFSETQ. The junction had 10 bases not matched to a gene; V was cut back by 4 bases and J by 3 bases. This CDR3 spans 16 amino acids. CDR3 in DNA: TGCGCCAGCAGCCGTACCGGGACAGCCAACTACAATGAGCAGTTCTTC. This sequence encodes CASSRTGTANYNEQFF.

This clone was recorded once. The J gene is TRBJ1-5, the V gene TRBV19; perhaps TRBD1 as D (6 bases). The CDR3 totals 14 residues. Trimming took 1 base from V and 4 from J, leaving 8 bases between them. Germline CDR1 is LNHDA and CDR2 is SQIVND (reference sequence). The CDR3 DNA reads TGTGCCAGTAGTATAGTAGGACAGAATCAGCCCCAGCATTTT. This sequence encodes CASSIVGQNQPQHF.

The CDR3 nucleotides are TGTGCTCTCGGGGAGGGCCATAACTATGGCTACACCTTC. Its translation: CALGEGHNYGYTF. The gene calls are TRBV2 and TRBJ1-2; D ambiguous. The CDR3 extends over 13 amino acids. In germline, CDR1 is SNHLY, CDR2 FYNNEI. Full variable domain (rest looked up from reference TRBV2 and TRBJ1-2): EPEVTQTPSHQVTQMGQEVILRCVPISNHLYFYWYRQILGQKVEFLVSFYNNEISEKSEIFDDQFSVERPDGSNFTLKIRSTKLEDSAMYFCALGEGHNYGYTFGSGTRLTVV.

This chain links TRBV27 with TRBJ2-3, with TRBD2 identical over 7 bases. Germline trimming cut 5 bases from V and 1 base from J; bases unmatched to any gene: 9. Germline values: CDR1 MNHEY, CDR2 SMNVEV (reference sequence). The CDR3 spans 16 residues. In nucleotides, the CDR3 is TGTGCCAGCAGTCCATGGCGGGAGTCGGGCACAGATACGCAGTATTTT. Its protein product is CASSPWRESGTDTQYF.

This chain links TRBV4-1 with TRBJ2-1; possible D gene TRBD2, 6 bases. CDR1 and CDR2 from the germline V gene are MGHRA and YSYEKL. The V and J ends lost 0 bases and 8 bases respectively, with 14 bases between them. CDR3 size: 15 residues. The CDR3 protein is CASSQELRERDEQFF. The DNA for the CDR3 is TGCGCCAGCAGCCAAGAACTCCGGGAGAGGGATGAGCAGTTCTTC.

This clone was seen only once. The chain has TRBV28 and TRBJ1-2, with a possible D match to TRBD1 (5 bases). The CDR3 is 16 residues long. CDR1 and CDR2 (germline): MDHEN, SYDVKM. The ends were cut back, 3 bases at V and 2 bases at J, with 16 bases in the middle. This CDR3 is CASSFLGVGGNYGYTF. The CDR3 DNA follows: TGTGCCAGCAGTTTCTTGGGGGTCGGGGGGAACTATGGCTACACCTTC.

The chain uses TRBV27 and TRBJ1-2; D gene uncertain. V was trimmed by 3 bases and J by 4 bases, leaving 9 bases between them. There are 13 residues in the CDR3. Germline CDR1 MNHEY, CDR2 SMNVEV (reference sequence). CDR3 amino acids: CASSFLRSYGYTF. CDR3 in DNA: TGTGCCAGCAGTTTTCTCCGAAGCTATGGCTACACCTTC.

This clone turned up a few times. This rearrangement joins TRBV5-5 to TRBJ2-3; possible D gene TRBD1, 6 bases. Germline values: CDR1 SGHKS, CDR2 YYEKEE (reference sequence). The CDR3 totals 16 residues. Trimming cost V 0 bases and J 2 bases, with 13 bases left between them. The CDR3 is CASSLGGQGPTDTQYF. The DNA of the CDR3 is TGTGCCAGCAGCTTGGGTGGTCAGGGGCCCACAGATACGCAGTATTTT. The full variable domain, in which reference TRBV5-5 and TRBJ2-3 provide the parts outside the CDR3, is DAGVTQSPTHLIKTRGQQVTLRCSPISGHKSVSWYQQVLGQGPQFIFQYYEKEERGRGNFPDRFSARQFPNYSSELNVNALLLGDSALYLCASSLGGQGPTDTQYFGPGTRLTVL.

The chain couples TRBV10-3 to TRBJ2-4, with TRBD2 as a possible D gene (6 bases). The CDR3 is 14 amino acids. V was clipped by 6 bases and J by 10 bases, with 19 bases between them. In germline, CDR1 is ENHRY, CDR2 SYGVKD. CDR3 sequence reads: CAISGAEQEGIQYF. The CDR3 region has the DNA TGTGCCATCAGCGGGGCAGAGCAGGAGGGAATTCAGTACTTC.

The chain recombines TRBV5-6 with TRBJ2-5; possibly TRBD1 or TRBD2 for D (5 bases each). Trimming left V 1 base short and J 2 bases short, with 9 bases between. There are 14 residues in the CDR3. Germline V gives CDR1 SGHDT, CDR2 YYEEEE. CDR3 in amino acids: CASSLSWGQETQYF. The CDR3 nucleotides read TGTGCCAGCAGCTTGAGTTGGGGGCAAGAGACCCAGTACTTC.

The V and J genes are TRBV6-5 and TRBJ2-4; D remains unclear. The CDR3 length is 11 residues. Germline CDR1 is MNHEY and CDR2 is SVGAGI. V was trimmed by 6 bases and J by 7 bases, leaving 7 bases between them. CDR3 in DNA: TGTGCCAGCAGACAGAGGAACATTCAGTACTTC. Amino acids: CASRQRNIQYF.

The rearrangement uses TRBV18 and TRBJ2-7; tentatively, D is TRBD1 (6 bases). Germline assignment: CDR1 KGHSH and CDR2 LQKENI. The CDR3 is made up of 15 amino acids. V lost 0 bases, J lost 1 base, and 10 bases lay in between. In DNA form, the CDR3 reads TGTGCCAGCTCACCACCAGGAACAGGGTCCTACGAGCAGTACTTC. This translates into CASSPPGTGSYEQYF.

The chain uses TRBV5-1 and TRBJ2-7; D uncertain. The CDR3 loop spans 14 amino acids. The germline CDR1 and CDR2 sequences are SGHRS and YFSETQ. The V end was cut by 1 base, the J end by 3 bases, with 11 bases between. The CDR3 is CASSLSSTGYEQYF. CDR3 DNA sequence: TGCGCCAGCAGCTTGTCGTCGACCGGCTACGAGCAGTACTTC.

This sequence joins TRBV6-5 and TRBJ2-4; either TRBD1 or TRBD2 may fit D (5 bases each). Trimming shortened V by 10 bases and J by 6 bases, and 16 bases separated the two germline ends. Germline loops: CDR1 MNHEY, CDR2 SVGAGI. The CDR3 extends over 13 amino acids. The CDR3 region has the DNA TGTGCCACCGGAAGGGGCGAGGGAAACATTCAGTACTTC. As protein: CATGRGEGNIQYF.